A single sample is the source of the 21 T cell receptor beta chains below, sequenced in a study of cytomegalovirus exposure and HLA in healthy donors. A multiplex PCR was run with 60 Vbeta primers and 13 Jbeta primers. Produced via immunoSEQ multiplex PCR; TCRdb's table is partial and in-frame only. Of 150,000 or so clones in the sample, around 77% are singletons; the top ten hold roughly 1.4%. The sequencing sample was made of PBMCs. Source of these receptors: a man aged 35-49 years in good health and CMV-seronegative.

The chain uses TRBV11-2 and TRBJ2-7; D perhaps matches TRBD2 (6 bases). The CDR3 contains 13 residues. Between the trimmed V and J ends, which lost 5 bases and 2 bases, there was a span of 10 bases. CDR1 is SGHAT, CDR2 FQNNGV, per germline. The CDR3 nucleotides are TGTGCCAGCAGCGCGGGACTTACCTACGAGCAGTACGTC. Its translation: CASSAGLTYEQYV.

This rearrangement joins TRBV7-3 to TRBJ2-3, with TRBD2 matching 11 bases. The germline V gene has CDR1 SGHTA and CDR2 FQGTGA. The CDR3 loop spans 14 amino acids. Losses at the gene ends were 5 bases for V and 5 bases for J; bases not matched to a gene: 3. This CDR3 is CASSEGTSGDTQYF. The DNA of the CDR3 is TGTGCCAGCAGCGAAGGGACTAGCGGAGATACGCAGTATTTT.

The chain employs TRBV5-1 and TRBJ1-3; D remains unclear. Germline V gives CDR1 SGHRS, CDR2 YFSETQ. Trimming took 0 bases from V and 0 from J, leaving 4 bases between them. The CDR3 has 14 amino acids. The CDR3 is CASSLESSGNTIYF. The CDR3 coding sequence is TGCGCCAGCAGCTTGGAGAGCTCTGGAAACACCATATATTTT.

This clone was seen more than once but under ten times. This chain uses TRBV6-4 with TRBJ1-1, with TRBD1 matching 8 bases. V lost 7 bases and J lost 3; bases outside the gene matches: 7. Germline V gene data show CDR1 as MRHNA and CDR2 as SNTAGT. This CDR3 contains 14 residues. The CDR3 is CASIRQGPHTEAFF. Here the CDR3 DNA reads TGTGCCAGCATTAGACAGGGGCCCCACACTGAAGCTTTCTTT.

The chain combines TRBV19 with TRBJ2-1; 9 nucleotides match TRBD2. V shed 4 bases, J shed 4 bases, and the junction held 11 bases outside the gene matches. CDR1 is LNHDA and CDR2 is SQIVND in the germline V gene (reference sequence). The CDR3 has 17 residues. CDR3 sequence reads: CASSSPRAGGMYNEQFF. CDR3 DNA sequence: TGTGCCAGTAGTAGCCCCAGGGCGGGGGGGATGTACAATGAGCAGTTCTTC.

This chain links TRBV6-1 with TRBJ2-7, with D perhaps matching TRBD1 (6 bases). Per the germline V gene, CDR1 is MNHNS and CDR2 is SASEGT. The CDR3 length is 12 residues. V lost 6 bases, J lost 5 bases, and 11 bases lay in between. The CDR3 nucleotides are TGTGCCAGCAGCACAGGGAGCGACGAGCAGTACGTC. Residues: CASSTGSDEQYV.

The chain joins TRBV5-1 to TRBJ1-1; 7 bases line up with TRBD1. The ends lost 5 bases at V and 2 bases at J; junction bases unmatched: 12. The CDR3 runs to 16 residues. Germline V CDR1 and CDR2: SGHRS, YFSETQ. CDR3 sequence (DNA): TGCGCCAGCAGACCCACCCAGGGGGTTTCCAACACTGAAGCTTTCTTT. It codes for CASRPTQGVSNTEAFF.

This clone was observed a few times. This chain connects TRBV7-8 to TRBJ1-2; D is undetermined. V lost 7 bases, J lost 1 base, and 16 bases lay in between. The germline V gene has CDR1 SGHVS and CDR2 FQNEAQ. The CDR3 totals 15 residues. CDR3 sequence (DNA): TGTGCCAGCACCCCACGCGGGCGTATTAACTATGGCTACACCTTC. Amino acids: CASTPRGRINYGYTF.

The V and J genes are TRBV23-1 and TRBJ2-7; 9 nucleotides match TRBD1. TRBV23-1 is marked as an open reading frame, function uncertain. The CDR3 length is 14 residues. Losses at the gene ends were 2 bases for V and 3 bases for J; bases not matched to a gene: 2. Written as DNA, the CDR3 is TGCGCCAGCAGTCAAACGGGACAGGGCTACGAGCAGTACTTC. Translated: CASSQTGQGYEQYF.

The J gene is TRBJ1-5, the V gene TRBV29-1; 7 bases line up with TRBD1. The trim removed 4 bases at V and 3 bases at J, leaving 6 bases unmatched. The CDR3 has 14 amino acids. Germline assignment: CDR1 SQVTM and CDR2 ANQGSEA. Here the CDR3 DNA reads TGCAGCGTTGCCGACGGGACAGCCAATCAGCCCCAGCATTTT. It codes for CSVADGTANQPQHF.

This clone was picked up a small number of times. In the same sample, other DNA sequences code for this CDR3. The chain carries TRBV11-3 and TRBJ2-2; tentatively, D is TRBD1 (6 bases). Germline CDR1 and CDR2: SGHNT and YENEEA. The CDR3 sequence is 13 residues long. The V gene lost 4 bases and the J gene lost 4 bases, with 7 bases spanning the gap. The CDR3 coding sequence is TGTGCCAGCAGCTCGACAGGCACCGGGGAGCTGTTTTTT. This gives the protein CASSSTGTGELFF.

J is TRBJ2-1 and V is TRBV29-1, with D tentatively TRBD1 (6 bases). Looked up from germline, CDR1 is SQVTM and CDR2 is ANQGSEA. V shed 1 base and J shed 2 bases, with 18 bases lying between them. The CDR3 totals 17 residues. CDR3 residues: CSVEVAGWTAPYNEQFF. CDR3 coding DNA: TGCAGCGTTGAAGTAGCTGGTTGGACAGCGCCCTACAATGAGCAGTTCTTC.

This sequence joins TRBV7-3 and TRBJ1-1; D is possibly TRBD1 (6 bases). V gave up 5 bases and J gave up 4 bases, with 14 bases separating them. CDR1 is SGHTA and CDR2 is FQGTGA in the germline V gene. This CDR3 has 14 residues. The CDR3 reads CASSQNRVGTEAFF. CDR3 in DNA: TGTGCCAGCAGCCAAAACAGGGTAGGCACTGAAGCTTTCTTT.

CDR3 in amino acids: CASSDDYEQFF. In DNA form, the CDR3 reads TGTGCCAGCAGTGACGACTATGAGCAGTTCTTC. The gene calls are TRBV28 and TRBJ2-1; D not resolved. Trimming stripped 5 bases from V and 8 bases from J, with 7 bases between. This CDR3 contains 11 residues. Germline loops: CDR1 MDHEN, CDR2 SYDVKM.

This clone was observed a single time. This sequence joins TRBV11-2 and TRBJ2-5; the D is unclear. CDR1 and CDR2 (germline): SGHAT, FQNNGV. The V end lost 3 bases, the J end lost 0 bases, and 8 bases lay between the germline ends. CDR3 length: 14 amino acids. The CDR3 coding sequence is TGTGCCAGCAGCTTCTACCGTAACCAAGAGACCCAGTACTTC. Translated: CASSFYRNQETQYF.

This clone was seen a handful of times. The gene calls are TRBV6-1 and TRBJ1-4; 9 bases map to TRBD1. This CDR3 has 14 residues. From germline, CDR1 is MNHNS and CDR2 SASEGT. V dropped 8 bases and J dropped 7; count of bases not matched to a gene: 8. The CDR3 region has the DNA TGTGCCAGCGGGGGACAGGGCGACGTTGAAAAACTGTTTTTT. It is translated as CASGGQGDVEKLFF.

This clone was counted between two and nine times. The chain links TRBV28 to TRBJ2-7, with TRBD2 matching over 7 bases. V lost 0 bases to trimming and J lost 0 bases; unmatched junction nucleotides: 2. Germline values: CDR1 MDHEN, CDR2 SYDVKM. The CDR3 covers 15 residues. CDR3 sequence: CASSLWKRDSYEQYF. The CDR3 DNA sequence: TGTGCCAGCAGTTTATGGAAGCGGGACTCCTACGAGCAGTACTTC.

The chain is built from TRBV9 and TRBJ2-2; a possible D gene is TRBD2 (5 bases). Germline loops: CDR1 SGDLS, CDR2 YYNGEE. The germline V and J ends were trimmed by 7 bases and 3 bases, with 16 bases remaining between them. This CDR3 is 15 amino acids long. CDR3 amino acids: CASGMEAGDTGELFF. The CDR3 DNA is TGTGCCAGCGGAATGGAGGCTGGGGACACCGGGGAGCTGTTTTTT.

This sequence joins TRBV7-9 and TRBJ1-4; no definite D call. Germline assignment: CDR1 SEHNR and CDR2 FQNEAQ (reference sequence). This CDR3 is built from 14 residues. The V gene lost 0 bases and the J gene lost 4 bases, with 6 bases spanning the gap. The CDR3 loop is CASSLARDNEKLFF. DNA of the CDR3: TGTGCCAGCAGCTTAGCACGGGATAATGAAAAACTGTTTTTT.

V and J are TRBV5-1 and TRBJ1-1; D remains ambiguous. In germline, CDR1 is SGHRS, CDR2 YFSETQ. Trimming took off 1 base at V and 3 bases at J, with 13 bases between the two ends. This CDR3 spans 15 amino acids. The CDR3 nucleotides read TGCGCCAGCAGCTTGTTCCTGTCCGGGGACACTGAAGCTTTCTTT. Protein product: CASSLFLSGDTEAFF.

This sequence joins TRBV7-9 and TRBJ2-7; D gene ambiguous. With 1 base removed from V and 4 bases from J, the gap between germline ends came to 5 bases. Germline V gives CDR1 SEHNR, CDR2 FQNEAQ (reference sequence). This CDR3 contains 12 residues. The CDR3 loop reads CASSLVSYEQYF. CDR3 in DNA: TGTGCCAGCAGCTTAGTGAGTTACGAGCAGTACTTC.